The rows below give T cell receptor beta chains drawn from one sample of a study of regulatory T cells in long-lasting Graves disease. TCRdb processed the multiplex PCR reads anew with MiXCR; each CDR3 protein has one entry. The profile covers approximately 480,000 distinct CDR3 sequences, with 15% to 20% appearing a single time and 12% taken by the ten largest. The same data also contributed to another study, on T cells in Graves' hyperthyroidism and ophthalmopathy.

This material consisted of peripheral blood mononuclear cells (PBMCs), taken at new diagnosis, from a patient treated with antithyroid drugs. These receptors originate from a man aged 35 to 55 with Graves disease. The CDR3 runs from the conserved cysteine through the conserved F or W. A D gene is named only where the DNA matches it firmly. The size of a clone is reported for some rows only, either as once, few or many, or as a class for expanded clones.

D,V,size,J,CDR3,DNA
TRBD1,TRBV29-1,few,TRBJ2-1,CSVFWTGKTYNEQFF,TGCAGCGTCTTTTGGACAGGGAAGACCTACAATGAGCAGTTCTTC
NA,TRBV20-1,few,TRBJ2-7,CSARVGGGMTYEQYF,TGCAGTGCCCGGGTAGGGGGGGGAATGACCTACGAGCAGTACTTC
TRBD1,TRBV10-3,NA,TRBJ1-3,CAISRDRDGNTIYF,TGTGCCATCAGTCGGGACAGGGATGGAAACACCATATATTTT
NA,TRBV12-3/TRBV12-4,few,TRBJ1-5,CASSPTGIFGQPQHF,TGTGCCAGCAGCCCCACAGGGATTTTTGGACAGCCCCAGCATTTT
NA,TRBV5-4,NA,TRBJ2-7,CASSLVLADEQYF,TGTGCCAGCAGCTTAGTATTAGCGGACGAGCAGTACTTC
TRBD2,TRBV24-1,few,TRBJ2-1,CATSDIAGGSYNEQFF,TGTGCCACCAGTGATATAGCGGGAGGGTCCTACAATGAGCAGTTCTTC
TRBD2,TRBV2,many,TRBJ2-7,CATEDLAGERYEQYF,TGTGCCACCGAGGACCTAGCGGGTGAGAGATACGAGCAGTACTTC
NA,TRBV5-1,many,TRBJ2-1,CASSTEGRESYNEQFF,TGCGCCAGCAGCACCGAGGGCAGGGAATCCTACAATGAGCAGTTCTTC
TRBD2,TRBV11-2,many,TRBJ2-3,CASSLAGLAGFTDTQYF,TGTGCCAGCAGCTTAGCAGGTCTAGCGGGTTTCACAGATACGCAGTATTTT
TRBD1,TRBV5-1,many,TRBJ2-7,CASSPGQGLKWLPREQYF,TGCGCCAGCAGCCCAGGACAGGGCCTGAAATGGCTACCAAGGGAGCAGTACTTC